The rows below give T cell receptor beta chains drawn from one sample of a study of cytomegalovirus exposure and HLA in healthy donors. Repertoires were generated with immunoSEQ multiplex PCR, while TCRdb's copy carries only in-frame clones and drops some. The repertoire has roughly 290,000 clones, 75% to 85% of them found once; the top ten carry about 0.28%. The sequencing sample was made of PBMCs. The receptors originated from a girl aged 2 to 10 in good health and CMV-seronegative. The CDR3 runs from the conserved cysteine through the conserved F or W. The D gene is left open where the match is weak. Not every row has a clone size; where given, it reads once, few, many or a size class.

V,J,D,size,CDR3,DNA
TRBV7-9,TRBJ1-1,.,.,CASSHRGNTEAFF,TGTGCCAGCAGCCATCGAGGGAACACTGAAGCTTTCTTT
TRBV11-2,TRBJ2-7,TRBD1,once,CASRRQGHEQYF,TGTGCCAGCAGGCGACAGGGGCACGAGCAGTACTTC
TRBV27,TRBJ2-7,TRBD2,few,CASSLSSGGFDEQYF,TGTGCCAGCAGTTTATCCAGCGGGGGTTTCGACGAGCAGTACTTC
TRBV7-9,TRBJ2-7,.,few,CASSHSYEQYF,TGTGCCAGCAGCCACTCCTACGAGCAGTACTTC
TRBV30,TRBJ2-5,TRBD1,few,CAWDEQGGETQYF,TGTGCCTGGGATGAACAGGGGGGAGAGACCCAGTACTTC
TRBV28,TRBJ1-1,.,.,CASTRTQGRGMNTEAFF,TGTGCCAGCACCCGAACCCAGGGTAGGGGTATGAACACTGAAGCTTTCTTT
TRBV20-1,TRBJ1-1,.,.,CSARRQTGAFF,TGCAGTGCTAGAAGACAGACCGGGGCTTTCTTT
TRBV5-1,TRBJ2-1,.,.,CASSSEASIYNEQFF,TGCGCCAGCAGCTCGGAAGCTAGCATATACAATGAGCAGTTCTTC
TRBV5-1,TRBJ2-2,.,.,CASSPGTFHTGELFF,TGCGCCAGCAGCCCAGGGACATTTCACACCGGGGAGCTGTTTTTT
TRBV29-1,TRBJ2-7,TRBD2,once,CSVGGGYEQYF,TGCAGCGTTGGGGGAGGGTACGAGCAGTACTTC
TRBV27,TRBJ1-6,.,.,CASSFQGRLSSPLHF,TGTGCCAGCAGTTTTCAGGGCCGGCTAAGTTCACCCCTCCACTTT
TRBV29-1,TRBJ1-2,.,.,CSVVAQGSYVYGYTF,TGCAGCGTTGTGGCGCAGGGAAGTTACGTCTATGGCTACACCTTC
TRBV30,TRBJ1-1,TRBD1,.,CAWSSPRTGGEAFF,TGTGCCTGGAGCTCCCCTAGGACAGGGGGTGAAGCTTTCTTT
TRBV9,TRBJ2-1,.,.,CASSVSPTRNDEQFF,TGTGCCAGCAGCGTATCCCCAACTAGAAACGATGAGCAGTTCTTC
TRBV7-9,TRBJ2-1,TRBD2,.,CASSLAITSGKRLHEQFF,TGTGCCAGCAGCTTAGCGATTACTAGCGGGAAAAGGCTGCATGAGCAGTTCTTC
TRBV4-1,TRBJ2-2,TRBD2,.,CASSQVPGRAGELFF,TGCGCCAGCAGCCAAGTTCCCGGGAGGGCCGGGGAGCTGTTTTTT
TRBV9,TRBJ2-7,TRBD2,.,CASSGPDRSGRPYEQYF,TGTGCCAGCAGCGGACCCGACCGGAGCGGGAGGCCCTACGAGCAGTACTTC
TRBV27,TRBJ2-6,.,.,CASSNIGGANVLTF,TGTGCCAGCTCGAACATTGGTGGGGCCAACGTCCTGACTTTC
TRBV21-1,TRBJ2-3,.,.,CASSKPRTGGRDTQYF,TGTGCCAGCAGCAAGCCAAGGACAGGGGGAAGGGATACGCAGTATTTT
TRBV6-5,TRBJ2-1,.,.,CASSVDWSSYNEQFF,TGTGCCAGCAGTGTAGACTGGAGCTCCTACAATGAGCAGTTCTTC
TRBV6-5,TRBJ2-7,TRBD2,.,CASSWLAGGTYEQYF,TGTGCCAGCAGTTGGTTAGCGGGGGGGACCTACGAGCAGTACTTC
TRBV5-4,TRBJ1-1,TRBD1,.,CASSLGTGPTEAFF,TGTGCCAGCAGCTTGGGGACAGGGCCCACTGAAGCTTTCTTT
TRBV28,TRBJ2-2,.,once,CASSVQGPTGELFF,TGTGCCAGCAGTGTCCAGGGCCCCACCGGGGAGCTGTTTTTT
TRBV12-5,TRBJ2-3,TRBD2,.,CASGLVLEKREGRDTQYF,TGTGCTAGTGGTTTGGTACTTGAGAAGCGGGAGGGCAGAGATACGCAGTATTTT
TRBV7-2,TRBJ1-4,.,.,CASSLGGGNEKLFF,TGTGCCAGCAGCTTAGGGGGGGGTAATGAAAAACTGTTTTTT
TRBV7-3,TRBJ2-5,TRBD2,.,CASSLRLAGEETQYF,TGTGCCAGCAGCTTAAGGCTAGCGGGAGAAGAGACCCAGTACTTC
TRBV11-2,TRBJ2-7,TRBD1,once,CASSFLVGQGAKFSYEQYF,TGTGCCAGCAGCTTTTTGGTTGGACAGGGGGCTAAGTTCTCCTACGAGCAGTACTTC